This TCR beta chain derives from a study of T cells expressing NK-cell markers. Across the whole study: Each TCR beta repertoire originated in sorted T cells that were CD3+CD56+NKG2C+, CD3+CD56+NKG2C- or CD3+CD56-NKG2C+.

TCRdb re-called the 5' RACE reads, yielding one record per CDR3 amino acid sequence without DNA. In total, the table holds under 500,000 distinct CDR3 sequences. CDR1 and CDR2 (germline): SGHAT, FQNNGV. The CDR3 runs to 18 residues. The sequence was collected from a woman aged 18 to 69 in good health. The source material was blood T cells: a sorted CD56 or NKG2C T cell subset, CD4+ or CD8+ T cells, or bulk PBMC T cells (not recorded which). V gene TRBV11-2 combines with J gene TRBJ1-4. The CDR3 protein is CASSFRQGRRQLNEKLFF.